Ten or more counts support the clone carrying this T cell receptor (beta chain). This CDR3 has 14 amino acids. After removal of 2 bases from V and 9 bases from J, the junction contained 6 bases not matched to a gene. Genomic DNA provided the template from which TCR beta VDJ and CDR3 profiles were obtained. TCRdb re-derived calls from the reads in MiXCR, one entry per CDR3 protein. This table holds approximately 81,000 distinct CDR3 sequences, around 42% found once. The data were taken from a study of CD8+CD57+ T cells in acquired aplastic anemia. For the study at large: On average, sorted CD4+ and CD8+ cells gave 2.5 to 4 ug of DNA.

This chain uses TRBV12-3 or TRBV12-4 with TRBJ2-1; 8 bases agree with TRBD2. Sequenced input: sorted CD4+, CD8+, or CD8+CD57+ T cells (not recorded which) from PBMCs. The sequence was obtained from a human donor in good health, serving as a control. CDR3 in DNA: TGTGCCAGCAGTTTACCATCCGGGGGGGTTGAGCAGTTCTTC. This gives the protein CASSLPSGGVEQFF.